The 18 T cell receptor beta chains presented below share a single source sample, sequenced in a study of cytomegalovirus exposure and HLA in healthy donors. The PCR made use of 60 Vbeta and 13 Jbeta primers. Clones were sequenced by immunoSEQ multiplex PCR, and TCRdb holds only the in-frame ones, with some missing. The sample yields 150,000 to 200,000 clones, over 75% seen once. Sequenced sample: PBMCs. All receptors come from a boy aged 2 to 10 in good health and CMV-seronegative.

The J gene is TRBJ2-5, the V gene TRBV7-9; 8 positions agree with TRBD2. With V trimmed by 2 bases and J by 7 bases, 18 bases remained unmatched. The CDR3 runs to 18 residues. The germline gives CDR1 SEHNR, CDR2 FQNEAQ (reference sequence). The CDR3 sequence is CASSLLLGSGGRPGTQYF. CDR3 DNA: TGTGCCAGCAGCTTATTGCTGGGGAGCGGGGGCCGGCCAGGGACCCAGTACTTC.

The gene calls are TRBV5-1 and TRBJ2-1; weak D call: TRBD2 (7 bases). Looked up from germline, CDR1 is SGHRS and CDR2 is YFSETQ. This CDR3 has 15 residues. The germline V and J ends were trimmed by 5 bases and 8 bases, with 20 bases remaining between them. CDR3 loop: CASRRRGGASDEQFF. The DNA for the CDR3 is TGCGCCAGCAGGCGCCGAGGGGGGGCCAGCGATGAGCAGTTCTTC.

The chain employs TRBV7-2 and TRBJ2-7; 8 nucleotides agree with TRBD2. This CDR3 has 16 residues. The germline gives CDR1 SGHTA, CDR2 FQGNSA. The V gene end was trimmed by 0 bases and the J gene end by 7 bases; junction bases not matched to a gene: 11. The CDR3 reads CASSLAATGGPREQYF. The CDR3 DNA reads as TGTGCCAGCAGCTTAGCCGCTACGGGGGGGCCGCGAGAGCAGTACTTC.

CDR3 region: CASSPPSHGELFF. The CDR3 nucleotides read TGTGCCAGCTCACCGCCTAGCCACGGGGAGCTGTTTTTT. The J gene is TRBJ2-2, the V gene TRBV18; perhaps TRBD2 as D (5 bases). V dropped 3 bases and J dropped 7 bases, with 9 bases sitting between them. This CDR3 has 13 residues. CDR1 is KGHSH, CDR2 LQKENI, per germline.

This chain joins TRBV29-1 and TRBJ1-1, with TRBD1 matching 9 bases. The CDR3 has 13 residues. V was pared by 6 bases and J by 1 base, with 3 bases of the junction left unmatched. Per the germline V gene, CDR1 is SQVTM and CDR2 is ANQGSEA. CDR3 DNA: TGCAGCGTCTGGACAGGGGAGAACACTGAAGCTTTCTTT. Amino acids: CSVWTGENTEAFF.

There are a few counts of this clone. The chain employs TRBV4-3 and TRBJ1-2; no clear D gene. This CDR3 comprises 15 residues. In germline, CDR1 is LGHNA, CDR2 YSLEER. Deletions cut 3 bases from V and 1 base from J, with 12 bases between. As DNA, the CDR3 is TGCGCCAGCAGCCAGGGAGCCGCAAATAACTATGGCTACACCTTC. This codes for CASSQGAANNYGYTF.

The chain carries TRBV6-4 and TRBJ1-1; no clear D. Deletions cut 2 bases from V and 6 bases from J, with 10 bases between. CDR1 is MRHNA and CDR2 is SNTAGT in the germline V gene. The CDR3 contains 13 residues. The CDR3 bases are TGTGCCAGCAGTGACACCCTCACTTCTGAAGCTTTCTTT. Translating gives CASSDTLTSEAFF.

V and J are TRBV9 and TRBJ2-7, with D possibly TRBD1 on 6 matching bases. Per the germline V gene, CDR1 is SGDLS and CDR2 is YYNGEE. The germline V and J ends were trimmed by 4 bases and 1 base, with 15 bases remaining between them. The CDR3 sequence is 15 residues long. For the CDR3, the DNA is TGTGCCAGCAGCCTTCGACAGGAGATTTCCTACGAGCAGTACTTC. It specifies CASSLRQEISYEQYF.

This sequence joins TRBV5-6 and TRBJ2-3, with 7 bases identical to TRBD2. The germline V gene encodes CDR1 SGHDT and CDR2 YYEEEE. This CDR3 contains 12 residues. Losses at the gene ends were 5 bases for V and 5 bases for J; bases not matched to a gene: 2. The CDR3, as DNA: TGTGCCAGCAGTCCGGGGGGAGATACGCAGTATTTT. This translates into CASSPGGDTQYF. Supplemented by reference TRBV5-6 and TRBJ2-3, the full variable domain reads DAGVTQSPTHLIKTRGQQVTLRCSPKSGHDTVSWYQQALGQGPQFIFQYYEEEERQRGNFPDRFSGHQFPNYSSELNVNALLLGDSALYLCASSPGGDTQYFGPGTRLTVL.

CDR3 in amino acids: CASSSRLAGGPGTGELFF. As DNA, the CDR3 is TGTGCCAGCAGCTCACGACTAGCGGGGGGGCCTGGCACCGGGGAGCTGTTTTTT. The chain employs TRBV7-2 and TRBJ2-2; 14 bases agree with TRBD2. J lost 4 bases, V lost 4 bases, and 8 bases had no gene match. The CDR3 contains 18 residues. Germline V gives CDR1 SGHTA, CDR2 FQGNSA.

In this sample, this clone turned up once. V gene TRBV19 combines with J gene TRBJ1-2; D is possibly TRBD1 (5 bases). Trimming removed 6 bases from V and 6 bases from J, with 26 bases in between. The CDR3 length is 17 residues. Germline CDR1 is LNHDA and CDR2 is SQIVND (reference sequence). CDR3 region: CASRTTARRTPRNGYTF. DNA of the CDR3: TGTGCCAGTAGAACTACGGCCCGACGGACACCTCGTAATGGCTACACCTTC.

The chain joins TRBV7-2 to TRBJ2-7; TRBD1 matches 10 bases. From germline, CDR1 is SGHTA and CDR2 FQGNSA. Losses at the gene ends were 4 bases for V and 4 bases for J; bases not matched to a gene: 10. The CDR3 loop spans 16 amino acids. The DNA of the CDR3 is TGTGCCAGCAGCTCCAACCGGGACAGGGGACCTTACGAGCAGTACTTC. Translation: CASSSNRDRGPYEQYF.

The sample holds a few counts of this clone. This chain uses TRBV18 with TRBJ1-2, with D perhaps TRBD1 (6 bases). The V and J ends lost 4 bases and 5 bases respectively, with 11 bases between them. The V gene's germline CDR1 is KGHSH and CDR2 LQKENI. The length of the CDR3 is 13 residues. CDR3 protein: CASSLDRIYGYTF. CDR3 nucleotides: TGTGCCAGCTCACTCGACAGGATTTATGGCTACACCTTC.

The chain combines TRBV14 with TRBJ1-1; 9 bases agree with TRBD1. CDR3 size: 21 residues. Germline lookup yields CDR1 SGHDN and CDR2 FVKESK. The J segment lost 0 bases and the V segment lost 2 bases, leaving 19 bases of the junction unmatched. The CDR3 protein is CASSQRFPGQGSIRLNTEAFF. CDR3 coding DNA: TGTGCCAGCAGCCAAAGATTTCCGGGACAGGGTTCTATCCGTTTGAACACTGAAGCTTTCTTT. The full variable domain, in which reference TRBV14 and TRBJ1-1 provide the parts outside the CDR3, is EAGVTQFPSHSVIEKGQTVTLRCDPISGHDNLYWYRRVMGKEIKFLLHFVKESKQDESGMPNNRFLAERTGGTYSTLKVQPAELEDSGVYFCASSQRFPGQGSIRLNTEAFFGQGTRLTVV.

V and J are TRBV4-3 and TRBJ2-7; 7 bases line up with TRBD2. The CDR3 totals 15 residues. Trimming at V came to 4 bases and at J to 4 bases, leaving 10 bases not matched to a gene. CDR1 is LGHNA and CDR2 is YSLEER in the germline V gene. The CDR3 region has the DNA TGCGCCAGCAGCCGAGCAGACGGGGGGTCGTACGAGCAGTACTTC. This gives the protein CASSRADGGSYEQYF.

The chain is built from TRBV4-3 and TRBJ2-3, with TRBD2 matching 7 bases. Germline assignment: CDR1 LGHNA and CDR2 YSLEER. V lost 0 bases, J lost 0 bases, and 12 bases stayed unmatched. The CDR3 length is 19 residues. DNA of the CDR3: TGCGCCAGCAGCCAAGATAAGGGCCCTAGCGGTACTAGCACAGATACGCAGTATTTT. It translates to CASSQDKGPSGTSTDTQYF.

V usage is TRBV11-1 and J usage is TRBJ2-1, with 7 bases identical to TRBD1. The ends lost 5 bases at V and 3 bases at J; junction bases unmatched: 10. Germline values: CDR1 SGHAT, CDR2 FQDESV (reference sequence). This CDR3 region has 16 residues. Written as DNA, the CDR3 is TGTGCCAGCAGCCCCGGACTTCCAGGGGGCTACAATGAGCAGTTCTTC. Protein: CASSPGLPGGYNEQFF.

The genes are TRBV6-6 and TRBJ1-4; D is unclear. The CDR3 has 16 residues. V shed 0 bases and J shed 8 bases, with 16 bases lying between them. The germline V gene has CDR1 MNHNY and CDR2 SVGAGI (reference sequence). The chain's CDR3 is CASSYSNAGLGEKLFF. In DNA, the CDR3 is TGTGCCAGCAGTTACTCGAATGCGGGGTTGGGAGAAAAACTGTTTTTT.